These 10 T cell receptor beta chains originate from one sample sequenced in a study of T cells in Graves' hyperthyroidism and ophthalmopathy. TCR beta CDR3 region amplification was performed from RNA transcripts. The study used the HTBI primer set for a first-round RT-PCR of the TCR CDR3. TCRdb used MiXCR to reprocess the multiplex PCR reads, holding one entry per CDR3 protein. The sample consists of 380,000 or so distinct CDR3 sequences, roughly 12% of them appearing once. The sequencing sample was made of blood. Receptors originate from a man aged 25 to 45 with Graves' hyperthyroidism that later progressed to Graves' ophthalmopathy.

As for this clonotype: With a much larger clone just one base away, this may be a read error. The genes are TRBV6-2 or TRBV6-3 and TRBJ1-5; D not resolved. CDR1 and CDR2 (germline): MNHEY, SVGEGT. The CDR3 loop spans 16 amino acids. The CDR3 DNA sequence: TGTGCCAGCACGGGAACAGTACCTTATAGCGATCAGCCCCAGCATTTT. Encoded protein: CASTGTVPYSDQPQHF.

DNA for the CDR3: TGTGCCAGCTCACCACCCTCGATGAAAGAGACCCAGTACTTC. It yields the protein CASSPPSMKETQYF. The chain has TRBV18 and TRBJ2-5; D unclear. Germline assignment: CDR1 KGHSH and CDR2 LQKENI. V gave up 0 bases and J gave up 3 bases, with 8 bases separating them. The CDR3 has 14 residues.

There are many counts of this clonotype. J is TRBJ1-6 and V is TRBV12-3 or TRBV12-4; possibly TRBD1 for D (5 bases). V gave up 1 base and J gave up 10 bases, with 11 bases separating them. The CDR3 length is 14 residues. The CDR3 protein is CASSLETGRSPLHF. The DNA for the CDR3 is TGTGCCAGCAGTTTAGAAACAGGCCGATCACCCCTCCACTTT.

This clonotype was seen repeatedly, ten times or more. The chain couples TRBV7-2 to TRBJ2-7, with TRBD2 identical over 8 bases. The V and J ends lost 5 bases and 7 bases, in that order; junction bases with no gene match: 13. Per the germline V gene, CDR1 is SGHTA and CDR2 is FQGNSA. The CDR3 covers 15 residues. CDR3 bases: TGTGCCAGCAGCCCCCTGGCGGGGGGCCTCGGTGAGCAGTACTTC. Its translation: CASSPLAGGLGEQYF.

The rearrangement uses TRBV7-9 and TRBJ2-7; 10 nucleotides align to TRBD2. The CDR3 contains 11 residues. Trimming at V came to 10 bases and at J to 6 bases, leaving 3 bases not matched to a gene. The germline CDR1 and CDR2 sequences are SEHNR and FQNEAQ (reference sequence). The CDR3 DNA reads TGTGCCACAAAGCGGGGGGGCGAGCAGTACTTC. Amino acid sequence: CATKRGGEQYF.

At least ten counts were recorded for this clonotype. The rearrangement uses TRBV28 and TRBJ2-7, with D unclear. Germline V lookup: CDR1 MDHEN, CDR2 SYDVKM. V lost 3 bases and J lost 5, with 11 bases in between. This CDR3 spans 13 amino acids. The CDR3 is CASSLATPHEQYF. CDR3 coding DNA: TGTGCCAGCAGTTTGGCGACACCACACGAGCAGTACTTC.

The chain uses TRBV4-1 and TRBJ2-7; 9 bases match TRBD2. The CDR3 has 17 amino acids. Trimming at V came to 1 base and at J to 4 bases, leaving 11 bases not matched to a gene. The germline CDR1 and CDR2 sequences are MGHRA and YSYEKL. The CDR3 sequence: CASSQGVIAGAGYEQYF. The CDR3 region has the DNA TGCGCCAGCAGCCAAGGGGTAATAGCGGGGGCCGGTTACGAGCAGTACTTC.

V is TRBV29-1 and J is TRBJ2-7; D is unclear. Germline V gene lookup returns CDR1 SQVTM and CDR2 ANQGSEA. The CDR3 runs 13 residues. V shed 4 bases and J shed 3 bases, with 13 bases lying between them. The DNA for the CDR3 is TGCAGCGTTGGGGTCGGTCAGCACTACGAGCAGTACTTC. Translating it yields CSVGVGQHYEQYF.

CDR3 protein: CATLANTGELFF. The CDR3 DNA reads TGTGCCACCTTAGCGAACACCGGGGAGCTGTTTTTT. The rearrangement joins TRBV27 to TRBJ2-2; D is unclear. Germline CDR1 is MNHEY and CDR2 is SMNVEV (reference sequence). Trimming stripped 10 bases from V and 0 bases from J, with 6 bases between. The CDR3 has 12 residues.

Remarks on this clonotype: Just one base apart from a much larger clone, this may be a read error. The chain uses TRBV2 and TRBJ1-5; D unresolved. Germline V gene data show CDR1 as SNHLY and CDR2 as FYNNEI. The CDR3 sequence is 13 residues long. Trimming removed 3 bases at V and 6 bases at J, with 9 bases between. The CDR3 loop is CASSEDWSQPQHF. DNA of the CDR3: TGTGCCAGCAGTGAGGATTGGAGTCAGCCCCAGCATTTT.